One and the same sample provided the 15 T cell receptor beta chains below, sequenced in a study of blood T cell repertoires in COVID-19. Sequencing was performed with immunoSEQ multiplex PCR; in TCRdb, only in-frame clones are kept and a portion is missing. The table includes about 210,000 clones, 70% to 90% detected once. Sequenced: peripheral blood. The source is an elderly woman with acute or convalescent COVID-19.

The chain employs TRBV19 and TRBJ1-2; 7 nucleotides agree with TRBD1. V trimming: 5 bases; J trimming: 8 bases; junction bases outside the gene matches: 14. Germline CDR1 reads LNHDA; CDR2 reads SQIVND (reference sequence). This CDR3 is built from 15 residues. CDR3: CASSVLRQGVGGYTF. CDR3 bases: TGTGCCAGTAGTGTTCTTCGACAGGGAGTGGGCGGCTACACCTTC.

J is TRBJ1-1 and V is TRBV10-1; 10 bases map to TRBD1. V was clipped by 6 bases and J by 3 bases; unmatched bases: 4. CDR3 length equals 14 residues. Germline assignment: CDR1 WNHNN and CDR2 SYGVQD (reference sequence). CDR3 in DNA: TGCGCCAGCAGCCCAGGACAGGGGGACACTGAAGCTTTCTTT. Amino acid sequence: CASSPGQGDTEAFF.

The CDR3 nucleotides read TGTGCCAGCAGCTTAGCCGGCAGGGGGCGGTCGAACACCGGGGAGCTGTTTTTT. It specifies CASSLAGRGRSNTGELFF. This chain joins TRBV7-2 and TRBJ2-2, with TRBD1 identical over 8 bases. CDR3 length equals 18 residues. V lost 0 bases, J lost 0 bases, and 6 bases stayed unmatched. The germline gives CDR1 SGHTA, CDR2 FQGNSA.

This chain uses TRBV5-4 with TRBJ2-5; 9 nucleotides agree with TRBD2. Germline lookup yields CDR1 SGHNT and CDR2 YYREEE (reference sequence). V shed 3 bases and J 1 base; nucleotides not matched to a gene: 7. CDR3 length: 16 residues. CDR3 DNA sequence: TGTGCCAGCAGCTCTATGGGCGGGAGGGCCCAAGAGACCCAGTACTTC. Amino acids: CASSSMGGRAQETQYF.

This sequence joins TRBV28 and TRBJ1-2; 9 positions agree with TRBD1. With V trimmed by 3 bases and J by 4 bases, 12 bases remained unmatched. CDR1 and CDR2 from the germline V gene are MDHEN and SYDVKM. The CDR3 is made up of 17 amino acids. CDR3 amino acids: CASSLTGTGSIAYGYTF. CDR3 coding DNA: TGTGCCAGCAGTTTGACCGGGACAGGGAGTATAGCCTATGGCTACACCTTC.

This clone came up a few times. The rearrangement links TRBV19 to TRBJ1-5; TRBD1 aligns across 10 bases. The germline CDR1 and CDR2 sequences are LNHDA and SQIVND (reference sequence). V shed 7 bases, J shed 7 bases, and the junction held 10 bases outside the gene matches. The CDR3 covers 15 residues. CDR3 bases: TGTGCCAGTATCCCACCGGGACAGGGGCGACAGCCCCAGCATTTT. Protein: CASIPPGQGRQPQHF.

This chain connects TRBV10-3 to TRBJ2-1; 12 bases agree with TRBD2. This CDR3 is 18 amino acids long. The V segment lost 2 bases and the J segment 5 bases; nucleotides outside the gene matches: 10. Germline V lookup: CDR1 ENHRY, CDR2 SYGVKD. The CDR3 DNA reads TGTGCCATCAGTGAGCGTCAACTAGCGGGAGGAGCCAACAATGAGCAGTTCTTC. This encodes CAISERQLAGGANNEQFF.

The chain links TRBV5-1 to TRBJ2-3; tentative D call: TRBD2 (5 bases). This CDR3 is 13 amino acids long. Germline V CDR1 and CDR2: SGHRS, YFSETQ. Trimming stripped 7 bases from V and 2 bases from J, with 11 bases between. CDR3 sequence (DNA): TGCGCCAGCCAGCCGACTAACACAGATACGCAGTATTTT. It is translated as CASQPTNTDTQYF.

This chain connects TRBV18 to TRBJ1-2; no firm D call. The germline gives CDR1 KGHSH, CDR2 LQKENI. Deletions cut 2 bases from V and 3 bases from J, with 10 bases between. The CDR3 length is 14 residues. This CDR3 is CASSPLTADYGYTF. The CDR3 DNA follows: TGTGCCAGCTCACCATTGACGGCGGACTATGGCTACACCTTC.

The rearrangement links TRBV12-3 or TRBV12-4 to TRBJ1-2; D is ambiguous. Trimming removed 3 bases at V and 3 bases at J, with 5 bases between. The CDR3 spans 12 residues. Written as DNA, the CDR3 is TGTGCCAGCAGTTTCGGAGACTATGGCTACACCTTC. Its translation is CASSFGDYGYTF.

The chain uses TRBV7-2 and TRBJ2-2, with D tentatively TRBD2 (5 bases). V lost 6 bases, J lost 3 bases, and 17 bases lay in between. Germline CDR1 and CDR2: SGHTA and FQGNSA. This CDR3 has 16 amino acids. Here the CDR3 DNA reads TGTGCCAGCAGGCCAAGAACTACGGACTACACCGGGGAGCTGTTTTTT. This translates into CASRPRTTDYTGELFF.

The J gene is TRBJ2-1, the V gene TRBV5-1; tentative D call: TRBD1 (5 bases). Germline V CDR1 and CDR2: SGHRS, YFSETQ. This CDR3 has 13 residues. V lost 0 bases, J lost 10 bases, and 11 bases lay in between. The CDR3: CASSLVPNREQFF. DNA for the CDR3: TGCGCCAGCAGCTTGGTCCCTAACAGGGAGCAGTTCTTC. The full variable domain, rest sourced from reference TRBV5-1 and TRBJ2-1, is KAGVTQTPRYLIKTRGQQVTLSCSPISGHRSVSWYQQTPGQGLQFLFEYFSETQRNKGNFPGRFSGRQFSNSRSEMNVSTLELGDSALYLCASSLVPNREQFFGPGTRLTVL.

The rearrangement joins TRBV27 to TRBJ1-2, with D tentatively TRBD1 (6 bases). From germline, CDR1 is MNHEY and CDR2 SMNVEV (reference sequence). V shed 6 bases and J shed 7 bases, with 21 bases lying between them. CDR3 size: 15 residues. CDR3 in amino acids: CASSPAPFTGIGYTF. The CDR3 region has the DNA TGTGCCAGCAGCCCCGCCCCCTTTACAGGGATTGGCTACACCTTC.

The chain couples TRBV18 to TRBJ2-1, with 12 bases that match TRBD2. V lost 3 bases, J lost 10 bases, and 10 bases stayed unmatched. From germline, CDR1 is KGHSH and CDR2 LQKENI. The CDR3 runs 16 residues. CDR3 protein: CASSPVPTSGRNEQFF. CDR3 in DNA: TGTGCCAGCTCACCGGTACCGACTAGCGGGAGAAACGAGCAGTTCTTC.

The table lists this clone with a few counts. The genes are TRBV6-2 or TRBV6-3 and TRBJ2-1, with D unclear. V dropped 0 bases and J dropped 2 bases, with 11 bases sitting between them. Germline V gene sequence: CDR1 MNHEY, CDR2 SVGEGT. The CDR3 spans 16 residues. DNA of the CDR3: TGTGCCAGCAGTTACTCGTACGGCGGAGCCTACAATGAGCAGTTCTTC. As protein: CASSYSYGGAYNEQFF.